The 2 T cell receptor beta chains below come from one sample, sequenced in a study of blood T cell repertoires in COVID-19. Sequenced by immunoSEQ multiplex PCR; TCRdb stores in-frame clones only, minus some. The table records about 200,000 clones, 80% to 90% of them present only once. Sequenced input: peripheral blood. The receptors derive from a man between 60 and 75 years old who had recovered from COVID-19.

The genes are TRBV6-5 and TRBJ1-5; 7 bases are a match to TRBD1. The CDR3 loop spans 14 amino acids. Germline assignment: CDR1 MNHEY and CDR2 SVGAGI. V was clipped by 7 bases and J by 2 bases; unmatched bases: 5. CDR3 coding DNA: TGTGCCAGCACTACTGGACAGGGCAATCAGCCCCAGCATTTT. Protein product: CASTTGQGNQPQHF.

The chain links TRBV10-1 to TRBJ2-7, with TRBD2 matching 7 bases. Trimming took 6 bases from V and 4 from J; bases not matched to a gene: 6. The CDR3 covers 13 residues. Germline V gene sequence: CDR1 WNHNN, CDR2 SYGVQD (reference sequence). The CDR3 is CASRSAGGYEQYF. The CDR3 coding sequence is TGCGCCAGCAGGAGCGCCGGGGGGTACGAGCAGTACTTC.